A single sample gave rise to the 25 T cell receptor beta chains below, sequenced in a study of blood T cell repertoires in COVID-19. TCRdb's copy holds only in-frame clones and misses some; the assay was immunoSEQ multiplex PCR. The sample carries 450,000 to 600,000 clones, about nine tenths recorded once. The sample was PBMCs or T cells enriched from blood (not recorded which). Source of these receptors: a woman under 30 who had recovered from COVID-19.

This clone was observed a few times. The V call is TRBV2, the J call TRBJ1-4, with 8 bases lining up with TRBD1. This CDR3 is built from 14 residues. The germline CDR1 and CDR2 sequences are SNHLY and FYNNEI. CDR3 loop: CAVHRGGTNEKLFF. DNA of the CDR3: TGTGCGGTACACAGGGGGGGAACAAATGAAAAACTGTTTTTT.

The chain has TRBV7-9 and TRBJ2-7, with D perhaps matching TRBD1 (6 bases). V dropped 4 bases and J dropped 10 bases, with 20 bases sitting between them. The germline CDR1 and CDR2 sequences are SEHNR and FQNEAQ (reference sequence). The CDR3 sequence is 14 residues long. For the CDR3, the DNA is TGTGCCAGCAGCTCACGCCAAGGGGACATTCATCAGTACTTC. Encoded protein: CASSSRQGDIHQYF.

The CDR3 sequence is CASSPVGTVSFSGNTIYF. In DNA, the CDR3 is TGTGCCAGCTCACCGGTTGGGACAGTGAGCTTCTCTGGAAACACCATATATTTT. The V call is TRBV18, the J call TRBJ1-3, with TRBD1 matching over 7 bases. The trim removed 3 bases at V and 0 bases at J, leaving 11 bases unmatched. The CDR3 totals 18 residues. The germline gives CDR1 KGHSH, CDR2 LQKENI.

This clone was detected once. J is TRBJ2-2 and V is TRBV27; the match to TRBD2 covers 9 bases. This CDR3 is 16 amino acids long. Germline V CDR1 and CDR2: MNHEY, SMNVEV (reference sequence). Unmatched junction bases numbered 7, after V lost 1 base and J lost 7 bases. The CDR3 DNA is TGTGCCAGCAGTTTATATAGCGGGGGATTTGGCGGGGAGCTGTTTTTT. The encoded protein is CASSLYSGGFGGELFF.

The V and J genes are TRBV2 and TRBJ2-7; 9 nucleotides match TRBD1. V shed 6 bases, J shed 3 bases, and the junction held 6 bases outside the gene matches. The CDR3 sequence is 14 residues long. Germline V gives CDR1 SNHLY, CDR2 FYNNEI. The CDR3 is CASSLGQGSYEQYF. The CDR3 DNA reads TGTGCCAGCAGCCTCGGACAGGGGAGCTACGAGCAGTACTTC.

This rearrangement joins TRBV30 to TRBJ1-3, with a weak D call TRBD1 (5 bases). CDR1 is GTSNPN, CDR2 SVGIG, per germline (reference sequence). This CDR3 spans 15 amino acids. V was trimmed by 3 bases and J by 3 bases, leaving 15 bases between them. The CDR3 here is CAWRGPGSGGNTIYF. CDR3 nucleotide sequence: TGTGCCTGGAGGGGTCCAGGGTCGGGTGGAAACACCATATATTTT.

In its sample, this clone was seen a few times. The chain couples TRBV5-1 to TRBJ1-4; 8 bases are shared with TRBD1. The CDR3 covers 14 residues. Germline loops: CDR1 SGHRS, CDR2 YFSETQ. V gave up 5 bases and J gave up 7 bases; unmatched junction bases: 7. This chain's CDR3 is CASRATGAGEKLFF. The CDR3 DNA reads as TGCGCCAGCAGGGCGACAGGGGCGGGTGAAAAACTGTTTTTT.

The V call is TRBV29-1, the J call TRBJ2-1; perhaps TRBD2 as D (6 bases). The CDR3 is made up of 11 amino acids. Germline V gene lookup returns CDR1 SQVTM and CDR2 ANQGSEA. The ends were cut back, 3 bases at V and 10 bases at J, with 10 bases in the middle. The CDR3 bases are TGCAGCGTTGACCCAGGGAGGGAGCAGTTCTTC. Translating gives CSVDPGREQFF.

V is TRBV15 and J is TRBJ1-5, with a weak D call TRBD1 (6 bases). This CDR3 comprises 14 residues. The germline V gene has CDR1 LNHNV and CDR2 YYDKDF (reference sequence). Trimming took off 3 bases at V and 2 bases at J, with 8 bases between the two ends. CDR3 DNA: TGTGCCACCAGCAGGGCAGGGGGCAATCAGCCCCAGCATTTT. Residues: CATSRAGGNQPQHF.

This chain's CDR3 is CASSPDRGAGETQYF. DNA of the CDR3: TGCGCCAGCAGCCCTGACAGGGGAGCGGGGGAGACCCAGTACTTC. V usage is TRBV4-1 and J usage is TRBJ2-5, with D possibly TRBD1 on 8 matching bases. In germline, CDR1 is MGHRA, CDR2 YSYEKL. Between the trimmed V and J ends, which lost 4 bases and 5 bases, there was a span of 17 bases. There are 15 residues in the CDR3.

V is TRBV11-2 and J is TRBJ1-2, with D possibly being TRBD1 (6 bases). V dropped 3 bases and J dropped 7 bases, with 18 bases sitting between them. Germline CDR1 SGHAT, CDR2 FQNNGV. This CDR3 has 15 residues. The CDR3 region is CASSLAFGRGRGYTF. DNA of the CDR3: TGTGCCAGCAGCTTGGCTTTCGGCAGGGGTCGTGGCTACACCTTC.

This clone was counted once. The V gene is TRBV27, the J gene TRBJ1-6; D ambiguous. The CDR3 extends over 15 amino acids. Germline CDR1 and CDR2: MNHEY and SMNVEV (reference sequence). Trimming stripped 9 bases from V and 4 bases from J, with 16 bases between. CDR3 DNA sequence: TGTGCCAGTAACCCAGGTGAATTATATAATTCACCCCTCCACTTT. Its translation is CASNPGELYNSPLHF.

The chain uses TRBV30 and TRBJ2-3, with D possibly being TRBD2 (6 bases). The V end lost 5 bases, the J end lost 0 bases, and 12 bases lay between the germline ends. Germline CDR1 GTSNPN, CDR2 SVGIG (reference sequence). The CDR3 runs to 14 residues. The CDR3 DNA reads as TGTGCCTGGCAGGCGGGGCGGAGCACAGATACGCAGTATTTT. The encoded protein is CAWQAGRSTDTQYF.

The rearrangement uses TRBV9 and TRBJ2-6, with D unclear. The CDR3 has 15 residues. The V end lost 4 bases, the J end lost 0 bases, and 8 bases lay between the germline ends. Germline lookup yields CDR1 SGDLS and CDR2 YYNGEE. The CDR3 DNA is TGTGCCAGCAGCTCTGTCTCCTCTGGGGCCAACGTCCTGACTTTC. Translating gives CASSSVSSGANVLTF.

The V call is TRBV30, the J call TRBJ2-7; TRBD1 might be the D (5 bases). The CDR3 contains 13 residues. The V gene lost 4 bases and the J gene lost 0 bases, with 10 bases spanning the gap. Germline CDR1 reads GTSNPN; CDR2 reads SVGIG (reference sequence). The CDR3 sequence is CAWNQGPSYEQYF. For the CDR3, the DNA is TGTGCCTGGAATCAGGGTCCCTCCTACGAGCAGTACTTC.

The chain is built from TRBV3-1 (or the pseudogene TRBV3-2) and TRBJ2-3, with D perhaps TRBD2 (7 bases). The CDR3 sequence is 16 residues long. Per germline, CDR1 LGHDT and CDR2 YNNKEL (reference sequence). With 2 bases removed from V and 7 bases from J, the gap between germline ends came to 19 bases. The CDR3 is CASSQHVGAGDNTQYF. For the CDR3, the DNA is TGTGCCAGCAGCCAACATGTCGGCGCGGGGGACAATACGCAGTATTTT.

The V call is TRBV10-3, the J call TRBJ1-4, with 9 bases that match TRBD1. Germline V gene data show CDR1 as ENHRY and CDR2 as SYGVKD. This CDR3 spans 13 amino acids. Unmatched junction bases numbered 2, after V lost 5 bases and J lost 7 bases. Here the CDR3 reads CAISTGGGEKLFF. CDR3 nucleotides: TGTGCCATCAGTACAGGGGGCGGTGAAAAACTGTTTTTT.

This clone has a single count. The chain has TRBV3-1 (or the pseudogene TRBV3-2) and TRBJ2-5; D not certain. This CDR3 has 16 residues. Trimming stripped 2 bases from V and 1 base from J, with 14 bases between. In germline, CDR1 is LGHDT, CDR2 YNNKEL (reference sequence). CDR3 amino acids: CASSQFRSPGQETQYF. The CDR3, as DNA: TGTGCCAGCAGCCAATTTCGGTCCCCGGGCCAAGAGACCCAGTACTTC.

This chain uses TRBV2 with TRBJ1-4, with no clear D. The V and J ends lost 6 bases and 0 bases respectively, with 8 bases between them. The CDR3 length is 14 residues. Germline loops: CDR1 SNHLY, CDR2 FYNNEI. The CDR3 nucleotides read TGTGCCAGCAGGGAGGATTCAACTAATGAAAAACTGTTTTTT. It translates to CASREDSTNEKLFF.

V is TRBV7-2 and J is TRBJ2-5, with TRBD2 matching 8 bases. This CDR3 has 14 amino acids. The germline gives CDR1 SGHTA, CDR2 FQGNSA. V was pared by 4 bases and J by 2 bases, with 3 bases of the junction left unmatched. DNA for the CDR3: TGTGCCAGCAGCTCAGAGCGGGGGCAAGAGACCCAGTACTTC. This translates into CASSSERGQETQYF.

The chain combines TRBV5-1 with TRBJ1-2; 8 positions agree with TRBD1. This CDR3 region has 19 residues. Per the germline V gene, CDR1 is SGHRS and CDR2 is YFSETQ. The trim removed 4 bases at V and 1 base at J, leaving 18 bases unmatched. The CDR3 bases are TGCGCCAGCAGCACCTTAGTTCCGGGACAGGCCGAATATAACTATGGCTACACCTTC. Translated: CASSTLVPGQAEYNYGYTF.

The chain links TRBV19 to TRBJ2-3; TRBD1 aligns across 8 bases. CDR3 length equals 13 residues. The germline V gene has CDR1 LNHDA and CDR2 SQIVND (reference sequence). The V segment lost 11 bases and the J segment 4 bases; nucleotides outside the gene matches: 8. The CDR3 region is CAVGDRGADTQYF. The CDR3, as DNA: TGTGCCGTAGGAGACAGGGGAGCAGATACGCAGTATTTT.

The rearrangement links TRBV5-1 to TRBJ1-2; weak D call: TRBD1 (5 bases). V was cut by 4 bases and J by 3 bases, with 10 bases left in between. Germline CDR1 reads SGHRS; CDR2 reads YFSETQ. The CDR3 has 13 residues. This CDR3 is CASSPGLDYGYTF. For the CDR3, the DNA is TGCGCCAGCAGCCCGGGACTCGACTATGGCTACACCTTC.

The rearrangement joins TRBV9 to TRBJ2-2; D call uncertain. The CDR3 totals 15 residues. CDR1 and CDR2 from the germline V gene are SGDLS and YYNGEE. The germline V and J ends were trimmed by 0 bases and 0 bases, with 6 bases remaining between them. CDR3 bases: TGTGCCAGCAGCGTAGGCCCGGCGAACACCGGGGAGCTGTTTTTT. Translation gives CASSVGPANTGELFF.

The genes are TRBV4-1 and TRBJ1-6; 9 nucleotides agree with TRBD1. The ends lost 4 bases at V and 9 bases at J; junction bases unmatched: 13. The CDR3 contains 17 residues. The germline CDR1 and CDR2 sequences are MGHRA and YSYEKL. This chain's CDR3 is CASSRWDREGLGSPLHF. Written as DNA, the CDR3 is TGCGCCAGCAGCCGATGGGACAGGGAGGGTTTAGGTTCACCCCTCCACTTT.